The clone carrying this T cell receptor (beta chain) was counted many times. The antigen is not known. PBMCs were obtained from approximately 9.2 ml fresh peripheral blood. This CDR3 is 14 amino acids long. Germline assignment: CDR1 SGDLS and CDR2 YYNGEE. Trimming shortened V by 0 bases and J by 5 bases, and 11 bases separated the two germline ends. The TCR beta CDR3 regions underwent amplification using RNA transcripts as the source. The primer set for the first-round RT-PCR of the TCR CDR3 was HTBI. TCRdb processed the multiplex PCR reads anew with MiXCR; each CDR3 protein has one entry. Altogether around 490,000 distinct CDR3 sequences are present, 20% being singletons, with the ten largest covering 45% to 50%. The data were taken from a study of T cells in Graves' hyperthyroidism and ophthalmopathy. Study conclusions and caveats: Blood also showed most of the thyroid clonotypes that were expanded above 0.001.

This receptor was obtained from a man aged 40-50 years with Graves' ophthalmopathy. The specimen was blood. The chain employs TRBV9 and TRBJ1-1; no definite D call. The CDR3 DNA is TGTGCCAGCAGCGTAGGTGGAAGTAGTACTGAAGCTTTCTTT. This sequence encodes CASSVGGSSTEAFF. Full variable domain (outside the CDR3, taken from reference TRBV9 and TRBJ1-1): DSGVTQTPKHLITATGQRVTLRCSPRSGDLSVYWYQQSLDQGLQFLIQYYNGEERAKGNILERFSAQQFPDLHSELNLSSLELGDSALYFCASSVGGSSTEAFFGQGTRLTVV.